A single sample gave rise to the 3 T cell receptor beta chains below, sequenced in a study of shared clonotypes between healthy human individuals. Only in-frame clones appear in the TCRdb table, and some are missing; sequencing was by immunoSEQ multiplex PCR. The data show about 2.2 million clones, with approximately 92% seen just once and approximately 1.6% held by the top ten. CD45RO-negative cells were positively selected for CCR7, leaving out terminally differentiated effector memory CD45RA+ cells. Sequenced sample: naive CD8+ T cells from PBMCs. The origin of the receptors is a man aged 18 to 30 in good health. Some clones in this sample may be carry-over from other donors' samples.

This chain links TRBV2 with TRBJ2-3; TRBD1 agrees at 8 bases. The CDR3 sequence is 16 residues long. The V gene end was trimmed by 11 bases and the J gene end by 3 bases; junction bases not matched to a gene: 16. Germline V gene data show CDR1 as SNHLY and CDR2 as FYNNEI. CDR3 loop: CADRDRPKQITDTQYF. CDR3 DNA sequence: TGTGCCGATCGGGACAGGCCAAAACAAATAACAGATACGCAGTATTTT.

This clone showed up just a few times. Other DNA sequences in this sample translate to the same CDR3. The rearrangement links TRBV28 to TRBJ1-1; no clear D gene. Trimming removed 2 bases from V and 0 bases from J, with 4 bases in between. CDR1 MDHEN and CDR2 SYDVKM come from the germline V gene. This CDR3 has 13 residues. CDR3: CASSLGMNTEAFF. DNA of the CDR3: TGTGCCAGCAGTTTAGGGATGAACACTGAAGCTTTCTTT.

The genes are TRBV5-1 and TRBJ2-7; 9 bases are shared with TRBD2. The germline V gene has CDR1 SGHRS and CDR2 YFSETQ. This CDR3 contains 15 residues. After removal of 4 bases from V and 2 bases from J, the junction contained 7 bases not matched to a gene. The CDR3 DNA reads as TGCGCCAGCAGCCTGGACTCTAGCGGGGCCTACGAGCAGTACTTC. This codes for CASSLDSSGAYEQYF.